This T cell receptor (beta chain) was captured in a study of T cells in Graves' hyperthyroidism and ophthalmopathy. The wider study: It was at initial diagnosis, before any treatment, that peripheral blood was collected.

Losses at the gene ends were 6 bases for V and 2 bases for J; bases not matched to a gene: 13. There are 16 residues in the CDR3. The V gene's germline CDR1 is SEHNR and CDR2 FQNEAQ (reference sequence). Ophthalmopathy in the patients scored at least 3 on Clinical Activity Score and at least 4 on NOSPECS grade, lasting under 3 months. Exclusions: uncontrolled infection, other autoimmune disease, pregnancy, lactation. Template material for amplifying TCR beta CDR3 regions consisted of RNA transcripts. With the HTBI primer set, the TCR CDR3 went through a first round of RT-PCR. TCRdb re-called the multiplex PCR reads with MiXCR, one entry per CDR3 protein. Of some 500,000 distinct CDR3 sequences listed, about 16% are singletons. This clonotype was detected many times. What it binds is unknown. Points from the study as a whole: The model predicted ophthalmopathy a median approximately 6.3 months before onset.

The sequence came from a woman under 40 with Graves' ophthalmopathy. V gene TRBV7-9 combines with J gene TRBJ2-7, with 7 bases fitting TRBD1. Material for sequencing was blood. CDR3 in amino acids: CASRSHRDSDPYEQYF. CDR3 sequence (DNA): TGTGCCAGCAGGTCGCACCGGGACAGCGACCCCTACGAGCAGTACTTC.